This TCR beta chain was recovered during a study of cytomegalovirus exposure and HLA in healthy donors. Study-wide results and limits: A few CMV-associated chains were confirmed in vitro to be specific for CMV antigens.

This CDR3 has 15 residues. Per germline, CDR1 MNHEY and CDR2 SMNVEV (reference sequence). V lost 6 bases, J lost 4 bases, and 15 bases lay in between. About this clone itself: The antigen remains undetermined.

Using immunoSEQ multiplex PCR, the repertoire was profiled, and TCRdb retains in-frame clones only, with some absent. The repertoire includes 350,000 or so clones, roughly 85% of them detected once, and 0.75% to 0.85% sits in the top ten. This rearrangement joins TRBV27 to TRBJ2-2; D is possibly TRBD2 (6 bases). The clonotype was recovered from a young woman in good health and CMV-seronegative. Sequenced input: PBMCs. DNA for the CDR3: TGTGCCAGCAGCACATGGGCGGGGATCACCGGGGAGCTGTTTTTT. It translates to CASSTWAGITGELFF.